The TCR beta chain described here comes from a study of regulatory T cells in long-lasting Graves disease. In building TCR beta libraries, iRepertoire HTBI primers were used together with Arm-PCR of CDR3 regions. MiXCR was run by TCRdb on the multiplex PCR reads, yielding one entry per CDR3 protein. In the table there are under 350,000 distinct CDR3 sequences, 22% of which are singletons. This clonotype was recorded at least ten times. V was trimmed by 5 bases and J by 5 bases, leaving 15 bases between them. Germline CDR1 SGHAT, CDR2 FQDESV (reference sequence). This CDR3 region has 14 residues. Specified time point: persistent/refractory GD, antithyroid drugs over 5 years with positive TRAb. PBMC-extracted RNA yielded the TCR library.

The chain employs TRBV11-1 and TRBJ2-5; D not resolved. Specimen: peripheral blood mononuclear cells (PBMCs), collected when the disease was refractory, from a patient treated with antithyroid drugs. The receptor comes from a female donor with Graves disease. CDR3 sequence reads: CASSPKGPRETQYF. CDR3 nucleotide sequence: TGTGCCAGCAGCCCAAAAGGACCACGGGAGACCCAGTACTTC.